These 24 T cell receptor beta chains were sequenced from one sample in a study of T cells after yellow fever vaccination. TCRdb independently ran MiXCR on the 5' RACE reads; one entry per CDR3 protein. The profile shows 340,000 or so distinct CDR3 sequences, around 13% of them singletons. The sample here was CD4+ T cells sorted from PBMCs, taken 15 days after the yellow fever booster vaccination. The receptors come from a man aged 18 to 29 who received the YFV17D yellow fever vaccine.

The CDR3 DNA reads as TGTGCCAGCACCGGTAGACAGGGGAGGTATAGCAATCAGCCCCAGCATTTT. Protein sequence: CASTGRQGRYSNQPQHF. The V gene is TRBV6-6, the J gene TRBJ1-5; 8 nucleotides match TRBD1. This CDR3 has 17 amino acids. V was clipped by 7 bases and J by 0 bases; unmatched bases: 11. Germline V CDR1 and CDR2: MNHNY, SVGAGI (reference sequence).

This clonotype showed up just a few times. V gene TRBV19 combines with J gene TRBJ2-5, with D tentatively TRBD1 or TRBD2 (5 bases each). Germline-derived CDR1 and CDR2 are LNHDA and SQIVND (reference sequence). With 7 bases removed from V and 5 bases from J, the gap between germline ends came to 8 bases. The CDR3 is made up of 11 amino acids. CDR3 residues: CASTWGETQYF. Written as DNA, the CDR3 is TGTGCCAGTACATGGGGGGAGACCCAGTACTTC.

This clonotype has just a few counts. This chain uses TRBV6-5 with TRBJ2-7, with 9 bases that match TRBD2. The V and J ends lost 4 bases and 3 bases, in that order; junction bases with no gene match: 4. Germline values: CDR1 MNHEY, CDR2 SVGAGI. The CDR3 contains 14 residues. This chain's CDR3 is CASSLKLAGYEQYF. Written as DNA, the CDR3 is TGTGCCAGCAGTTTAAAACTAGCGGGCTACGAGCAGTACTTC.

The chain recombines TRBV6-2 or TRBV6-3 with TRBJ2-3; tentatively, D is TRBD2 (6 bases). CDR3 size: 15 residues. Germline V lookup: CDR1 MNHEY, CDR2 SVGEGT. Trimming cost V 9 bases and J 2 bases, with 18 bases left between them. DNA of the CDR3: TGTGCCAGTGGAGGGTATGGAGAGTACACAGATACGCAGTATTTT. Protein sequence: CASGGYGEYTDTQYF.

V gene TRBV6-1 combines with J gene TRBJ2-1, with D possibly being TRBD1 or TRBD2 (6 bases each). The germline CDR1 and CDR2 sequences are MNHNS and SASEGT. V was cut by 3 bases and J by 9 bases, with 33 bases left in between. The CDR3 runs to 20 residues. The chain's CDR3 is CASSEALGGGKTLTPFEQFF. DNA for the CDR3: TGTGCCAGCAGTGAGGCCTTGGGGGGCGGTAAAACCCTGACTCCTTTTGAGCAGTTCTTC.

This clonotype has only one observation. Written as DNA, the CDR3 is TGTGCCTGGAGCGAACGGGGCTATGAGCAGTTCTTC. Translating it yields CAWSERGYEQFF. The rearrangement links TRBV30 to TRBJ2-1; D is tentatively TRBD1 or TRBD2 (5 bases each). The germline gives CDR1 GTSNPN, CDR2 SVGIG (reference sequence). The CDR3 is made up of 12 amino acids. Deletions cut 3 bases from V and 8 bases from J, with 11 bases between.

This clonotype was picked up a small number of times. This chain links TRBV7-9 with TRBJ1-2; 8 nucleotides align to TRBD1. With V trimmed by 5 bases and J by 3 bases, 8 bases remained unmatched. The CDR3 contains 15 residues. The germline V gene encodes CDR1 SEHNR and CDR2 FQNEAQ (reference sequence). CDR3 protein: CASSPGTGTYYGYTF. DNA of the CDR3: TGTGCCAGCAGCCCCGGGACAGGAACTTACTATGGCTACACCTTC.

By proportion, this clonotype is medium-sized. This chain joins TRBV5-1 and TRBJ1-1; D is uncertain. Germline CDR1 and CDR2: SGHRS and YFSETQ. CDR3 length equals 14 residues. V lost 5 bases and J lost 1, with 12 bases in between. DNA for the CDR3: TGCGCCAGCAGGCTTGGTGGGGAGAACACTGAAGCTTTCTTT. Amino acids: CASRLGGENTEAFF.

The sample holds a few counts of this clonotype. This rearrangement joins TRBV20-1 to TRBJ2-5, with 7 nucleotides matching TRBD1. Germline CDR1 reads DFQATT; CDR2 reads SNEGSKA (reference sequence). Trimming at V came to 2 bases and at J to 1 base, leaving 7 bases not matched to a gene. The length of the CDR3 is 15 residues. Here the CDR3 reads CSARSRGGLQETQYF. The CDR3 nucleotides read TGCAGTGCTAGATCGAGAGGGGGCCTCCAAGAGACCCAGTACTTC.

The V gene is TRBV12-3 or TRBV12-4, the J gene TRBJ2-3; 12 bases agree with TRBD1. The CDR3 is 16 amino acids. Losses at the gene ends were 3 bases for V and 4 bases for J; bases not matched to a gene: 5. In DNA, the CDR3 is TGTGCCAGCAGTTTCGGGGACAGGGGGCCCTCAGATACGCAGTATTTT. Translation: CASSFGDRGPSDTQYF.

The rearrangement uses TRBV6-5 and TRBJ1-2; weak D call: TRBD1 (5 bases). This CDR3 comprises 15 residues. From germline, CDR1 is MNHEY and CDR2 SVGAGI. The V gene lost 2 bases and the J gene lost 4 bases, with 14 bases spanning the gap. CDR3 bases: TGTGCCAGCAGTTACGAGGGGCTCGGTATCTATGGCTACACCTTC. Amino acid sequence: CASSYEGLGIYGYTF.

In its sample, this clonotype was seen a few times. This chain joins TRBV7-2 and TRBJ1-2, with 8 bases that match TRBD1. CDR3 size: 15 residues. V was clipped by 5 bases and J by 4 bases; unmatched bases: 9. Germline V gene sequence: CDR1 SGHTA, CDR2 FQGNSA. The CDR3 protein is CASSASTGTGYGYTF. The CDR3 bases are TGTGCCAGCAGCGCCTCAACCGGGACAGGCTATGGCTACACCTTC.

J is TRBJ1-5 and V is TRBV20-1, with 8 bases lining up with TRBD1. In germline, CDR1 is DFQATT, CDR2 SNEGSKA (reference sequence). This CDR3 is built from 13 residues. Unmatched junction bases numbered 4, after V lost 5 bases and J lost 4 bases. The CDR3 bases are TGCAGTGCTGGGACAGGCCAAAATCAGCCCCAGCATTTT. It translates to CSAGTGQNQPQHF.

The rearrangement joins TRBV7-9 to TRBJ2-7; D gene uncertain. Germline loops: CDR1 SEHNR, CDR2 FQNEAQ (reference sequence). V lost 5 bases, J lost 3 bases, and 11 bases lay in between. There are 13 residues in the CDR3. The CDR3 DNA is TGTGCCAGCAGCGTACCATGGGGCTACGAGCAGTACTTC. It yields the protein CASSVPWGYEQYF.

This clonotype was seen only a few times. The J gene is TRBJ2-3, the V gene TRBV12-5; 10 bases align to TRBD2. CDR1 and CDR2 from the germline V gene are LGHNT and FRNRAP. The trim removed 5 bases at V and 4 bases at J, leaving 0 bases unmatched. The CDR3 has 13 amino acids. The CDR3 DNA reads TGTGCTAGTGGTCTAGCGGGGGCAGATACGCAGTATTTT. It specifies CASGLAGADTQYF.

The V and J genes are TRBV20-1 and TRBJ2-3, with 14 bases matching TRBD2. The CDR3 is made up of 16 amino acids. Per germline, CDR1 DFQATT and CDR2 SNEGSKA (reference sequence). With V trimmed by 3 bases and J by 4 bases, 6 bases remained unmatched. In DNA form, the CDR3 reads TGCAGTGCTAGCCCGGGACTAGCGGGGGCGTCAGATACGCAGTATTTT. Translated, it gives CSASPGLAGASDTQYF.

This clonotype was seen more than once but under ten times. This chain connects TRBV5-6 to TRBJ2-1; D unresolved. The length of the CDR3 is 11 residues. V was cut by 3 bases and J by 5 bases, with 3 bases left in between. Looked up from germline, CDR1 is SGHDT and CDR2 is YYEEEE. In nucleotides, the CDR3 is TGTGCCAGCAGCTGGGACAATGAGCAGTTCTTC. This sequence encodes CASSWDNEQFF.

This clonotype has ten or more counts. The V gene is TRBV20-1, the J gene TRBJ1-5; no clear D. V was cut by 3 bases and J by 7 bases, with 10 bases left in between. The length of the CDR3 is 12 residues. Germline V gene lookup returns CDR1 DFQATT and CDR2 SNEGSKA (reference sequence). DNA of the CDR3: TGCAGTGCTAGTCCGATTCACCAGCCCCAGCATTTT. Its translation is CSASPIHQPQHF.

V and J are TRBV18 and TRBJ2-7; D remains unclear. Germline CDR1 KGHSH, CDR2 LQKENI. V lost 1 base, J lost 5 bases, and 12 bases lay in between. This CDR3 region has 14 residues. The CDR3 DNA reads TGTGCCAGCTCACCACGACGAACTCTGGACGAGCAGTACGTC. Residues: CASSPRRTLDEQYV.

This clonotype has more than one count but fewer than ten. In DNA form, the CDR3 reads TGTGCCAGCAGCCGCCCCGGGACAGGCTGGAACGAGCAGTACTTC. Amino acid sequence: CASSRPGTGWNEQYF. The chain carries TRBV27 and TRBJ2-7, with 8 bases lining up with TRBD1. The V and J ends lost 6 bases and 5 bases, in that order; junction bases with no gene match: 12. The length of the CDR3 is 15 residues. Germline V lookup: CDR1 MNHEY, CDR2 SMNVEV (reference sequence).

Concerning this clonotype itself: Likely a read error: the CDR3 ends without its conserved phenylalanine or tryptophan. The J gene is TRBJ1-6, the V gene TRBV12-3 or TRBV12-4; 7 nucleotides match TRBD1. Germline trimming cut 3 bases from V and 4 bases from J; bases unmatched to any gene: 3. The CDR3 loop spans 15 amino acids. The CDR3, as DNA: TGTGCCAGCAGTTTGGGACAGCAATATAATTCACCCCTCCACCTT. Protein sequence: CASSLGQQYNSPLHL.

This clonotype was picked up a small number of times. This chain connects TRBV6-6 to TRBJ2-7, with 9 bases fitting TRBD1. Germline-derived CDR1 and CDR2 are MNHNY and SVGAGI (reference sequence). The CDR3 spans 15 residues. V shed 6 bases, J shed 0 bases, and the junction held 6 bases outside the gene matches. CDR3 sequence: CASSRKQGASYEQYF. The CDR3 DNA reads TGTGCCAGCAGCCGTAAACAGGGGGCCTCCTACGAGCAGTACTTC.

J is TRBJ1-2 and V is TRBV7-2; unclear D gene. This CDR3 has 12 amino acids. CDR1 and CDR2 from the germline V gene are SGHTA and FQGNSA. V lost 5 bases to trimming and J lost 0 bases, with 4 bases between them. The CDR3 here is CASSPSNYGYTF. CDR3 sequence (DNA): TGTGCCAGCAGCCCCTCTAACTATGGCTACACCTTC. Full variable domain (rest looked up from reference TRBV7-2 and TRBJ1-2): GAGVSQSPSNKVTEKGKDVELRCDPISGHTALYWYRQSLGQGLEFLIYFQGNSAPDKSGLPSDRFSAERTGGSVSTLTIQRTQQEDSAVYLCASSPSNYGYTFGSGTRLTVV.

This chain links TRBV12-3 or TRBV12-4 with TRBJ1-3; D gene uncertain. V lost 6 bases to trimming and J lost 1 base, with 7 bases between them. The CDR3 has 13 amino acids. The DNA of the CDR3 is TGTGCCAGCAGCGGGATTTCTGGAAACACCATATATTTT. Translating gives CASSGISGNTIYF.